This T cell receptor (beta chain) was retrieved from a study of shared clonotypes between healthy human individuals. Study-wide context: Three plates were used per donor for CD4 naive, three for CD4 memory, two for CD8 naive and one for CD8 memory.

Overall study results and limits: Clonotypes which were not shared had lower generation probabilities than clonotypes that all four donors shared. An effect of sequencing depth on clonotype sharing among donors was expected.

CDR1 is SGHTA, CDR2 FQGTGA, per germline. Trimming shortened V by 5 bases and J by 0 bases, and 8 bases separated the two germline ends. The CDR3 covers 13 residues. Libraries were prepared by immunoSEQ multiplex PCR; TCRdb keeps only in-frame clonotypes and omits some of them. The data contain about 980,000 clones, approximately 76% of them singletons. Of note for this clone: What it recognizes is unknown.

Source material: memory CD4+ T cells sorted from blood. Subset described: CD45RA-negative fraction. This clonotype was sampled from a man between 18 and 29 years old in good health. V and J are TRBV7-3 and TRBJ2-7; D remains ambiguous. This CDR3 reads CASSLSPSYEQYF. In nucleotides, the CDR3 is TGTGCCAGCAGCCTCAGCCCCTCCTACGAGCAGTACTTC.